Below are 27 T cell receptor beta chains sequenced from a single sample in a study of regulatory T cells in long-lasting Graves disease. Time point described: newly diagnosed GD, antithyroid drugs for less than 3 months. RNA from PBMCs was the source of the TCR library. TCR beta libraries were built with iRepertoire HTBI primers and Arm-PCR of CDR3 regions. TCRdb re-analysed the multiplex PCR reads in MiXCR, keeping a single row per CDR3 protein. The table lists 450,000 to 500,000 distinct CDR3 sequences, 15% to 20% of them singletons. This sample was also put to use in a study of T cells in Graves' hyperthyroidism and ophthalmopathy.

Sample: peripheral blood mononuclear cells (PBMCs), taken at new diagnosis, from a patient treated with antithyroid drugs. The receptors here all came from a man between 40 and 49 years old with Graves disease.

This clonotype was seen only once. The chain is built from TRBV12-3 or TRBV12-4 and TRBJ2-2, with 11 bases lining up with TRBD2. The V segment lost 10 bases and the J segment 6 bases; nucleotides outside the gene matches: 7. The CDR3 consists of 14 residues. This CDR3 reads CANQLAGAAGELFF. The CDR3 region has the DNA TGTGCCAACCAACTAGCGGGAGCCGCCGGGGAGCTGTTTTTT.

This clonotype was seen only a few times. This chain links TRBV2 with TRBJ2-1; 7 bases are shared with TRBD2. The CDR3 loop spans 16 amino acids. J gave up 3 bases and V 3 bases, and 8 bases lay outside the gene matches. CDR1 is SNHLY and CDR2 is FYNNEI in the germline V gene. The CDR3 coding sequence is TGTGCCAGCAGTGATCTCCCTAGCGGAAGCTACAATGAGCAGTTCTTC. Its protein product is CASSDLPSGSYNEQFF. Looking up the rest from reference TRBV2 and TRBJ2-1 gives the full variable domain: EPEVTQTPSHQVTQMGQEVILRCVPISNHLYFYWYRQILGQKVEFLVSFYNNEISEKSEIFDDQFSVERPDGSNFTLKIRSTKLEDSAMYFCASSDLPSGSYNEQFFGPGTRLTVL.

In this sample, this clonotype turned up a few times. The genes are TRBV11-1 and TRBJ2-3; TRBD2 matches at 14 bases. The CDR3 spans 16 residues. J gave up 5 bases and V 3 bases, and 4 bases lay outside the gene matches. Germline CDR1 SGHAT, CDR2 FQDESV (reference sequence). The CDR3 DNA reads TGTGCCAGCAGCTTGGGACTAGCGGGAGATGGAGATACGCAGTATTTT. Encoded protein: CASSLGLAGDGDTQYF.

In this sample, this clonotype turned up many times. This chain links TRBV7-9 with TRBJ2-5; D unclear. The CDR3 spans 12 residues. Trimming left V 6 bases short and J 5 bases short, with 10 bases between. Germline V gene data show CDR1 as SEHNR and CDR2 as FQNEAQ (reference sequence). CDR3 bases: TGTGCCAGCAGGAGTATTGCGGAGACCCAGTACTTC. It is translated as CASRSIAETQYF.

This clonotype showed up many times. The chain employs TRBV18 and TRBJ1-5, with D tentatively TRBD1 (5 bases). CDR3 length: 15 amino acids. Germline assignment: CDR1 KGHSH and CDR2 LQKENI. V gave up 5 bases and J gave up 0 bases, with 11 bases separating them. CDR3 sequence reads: CASSTGTDSNQPQHF. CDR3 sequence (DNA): TGTGCCAGCTCAACCGGGACGGATAGCAATCAGCCCCAGCATTTT.

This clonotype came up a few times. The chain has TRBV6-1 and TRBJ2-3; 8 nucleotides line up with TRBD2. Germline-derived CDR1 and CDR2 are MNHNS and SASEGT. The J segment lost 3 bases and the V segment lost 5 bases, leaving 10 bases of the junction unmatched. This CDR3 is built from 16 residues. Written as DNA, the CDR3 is TGTGCCAGCAGTCCGGGGAGCGGGAGAGGGACAGATACGCAGTATTTT. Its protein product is CASSPGSGRGTDTQYF.

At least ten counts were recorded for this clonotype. CDR3 coding DNA: TGTGCCAGCAGTCCCCTTGGCACACACAATGAGCAGTTCTTC. Its protein is CASSPLGTHNEQFF. This sequence joins TRBV28 and TRBJ2-5; no firm D call. The DNA end is a closer match to TRBJ2-1, so the J assignment may be wrong. The CDR3 extends over 14 amino acids. Germline CDR1 is MDHEN and CDR2 is SYDVKM.

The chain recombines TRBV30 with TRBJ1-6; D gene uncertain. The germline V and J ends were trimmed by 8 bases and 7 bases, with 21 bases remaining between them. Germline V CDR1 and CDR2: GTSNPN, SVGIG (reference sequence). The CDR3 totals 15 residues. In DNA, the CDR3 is TGTGCCGCCCCGCCAGACACCCCCGGAAATTCACCCCTCCACTTT. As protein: CAAPPDTPGNSPLHF.

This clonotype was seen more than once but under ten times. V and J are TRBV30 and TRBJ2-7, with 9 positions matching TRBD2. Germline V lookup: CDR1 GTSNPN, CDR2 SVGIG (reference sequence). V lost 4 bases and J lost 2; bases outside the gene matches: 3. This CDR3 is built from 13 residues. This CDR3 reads CAWTLAGTYEQYF. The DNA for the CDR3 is TGTGCCTGGACCCTAGCGGGAACCTACGAGCAGTACTTC.

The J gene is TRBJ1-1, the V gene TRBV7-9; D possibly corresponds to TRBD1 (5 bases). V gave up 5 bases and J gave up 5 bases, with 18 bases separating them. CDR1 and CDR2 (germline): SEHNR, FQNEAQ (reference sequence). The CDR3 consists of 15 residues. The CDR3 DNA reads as TGTGCCAGCAGCGGAGCGGTCCTTGAGGGGACTGAAGCTTTCTTT. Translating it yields CASSGAVLEGTEAFF.

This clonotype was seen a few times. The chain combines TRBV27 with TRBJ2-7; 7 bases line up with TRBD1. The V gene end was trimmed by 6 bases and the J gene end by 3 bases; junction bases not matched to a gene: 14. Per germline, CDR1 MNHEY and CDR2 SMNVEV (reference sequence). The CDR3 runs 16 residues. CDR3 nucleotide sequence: TGTGCCAGCAGACCTATTACGAAGGGACAGATCTACGAGCAGTACTTC. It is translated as CASRPITKGQIYEQYF.

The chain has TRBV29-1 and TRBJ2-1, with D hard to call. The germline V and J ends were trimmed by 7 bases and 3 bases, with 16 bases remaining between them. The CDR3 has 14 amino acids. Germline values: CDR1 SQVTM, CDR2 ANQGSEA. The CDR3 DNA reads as TGCAGCGCCCTGGGAACCCCTGGCTACAATGAGCAGTTCTTC. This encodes CSALGTPGYNEQFF.

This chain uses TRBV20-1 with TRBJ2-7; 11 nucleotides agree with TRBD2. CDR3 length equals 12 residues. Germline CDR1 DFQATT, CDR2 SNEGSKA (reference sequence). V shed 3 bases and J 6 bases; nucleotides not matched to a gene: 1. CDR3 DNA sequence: TGCAGTGCTAGCGGGACTAGCGGCGAGCAGTACTTC. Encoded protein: CSASGTSGEQYF.

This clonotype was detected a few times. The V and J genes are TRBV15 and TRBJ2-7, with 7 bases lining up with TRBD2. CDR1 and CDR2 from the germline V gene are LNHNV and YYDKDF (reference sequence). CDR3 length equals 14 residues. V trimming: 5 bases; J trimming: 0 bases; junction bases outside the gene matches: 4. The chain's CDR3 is CATSGGENSYEQYF. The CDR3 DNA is TGTGCCACCAGCGGGGGGGAAAACTCCTACGAGCAGTACTTC.

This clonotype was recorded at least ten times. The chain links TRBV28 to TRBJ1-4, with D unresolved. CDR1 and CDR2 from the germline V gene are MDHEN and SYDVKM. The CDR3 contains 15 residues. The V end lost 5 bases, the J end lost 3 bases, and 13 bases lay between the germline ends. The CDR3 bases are TGTGCCAGCAGTATCAGTCTCCCAGCTAATGAAAAACTGTTTTTT. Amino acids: CASSISLPANEKLFF. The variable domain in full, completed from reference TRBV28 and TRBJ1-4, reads DVKVTQSSRYLVKRTGEKVFLECVQDMDHENMFWYRQDPGLGLRLIYFSYDVKMKEKGDIPEGYSVSREKKERFSLILESASTNQTSMYLCASSISLPANEKLFFGSGTQLSVL.

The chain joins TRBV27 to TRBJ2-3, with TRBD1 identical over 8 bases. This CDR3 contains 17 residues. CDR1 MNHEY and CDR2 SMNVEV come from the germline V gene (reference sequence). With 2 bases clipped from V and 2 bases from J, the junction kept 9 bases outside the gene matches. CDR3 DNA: TGTGCCAGCAGTTTAATCTGGACAGGGCAACTCACAGATACGCAGTATTTT. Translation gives CASSLIWTGQLTDTQYF.

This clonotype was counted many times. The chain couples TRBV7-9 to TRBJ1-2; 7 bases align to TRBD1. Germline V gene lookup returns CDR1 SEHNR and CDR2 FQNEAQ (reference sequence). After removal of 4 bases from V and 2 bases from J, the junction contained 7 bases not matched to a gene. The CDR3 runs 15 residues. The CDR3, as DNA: TGTGCCAGCAGCTCCAGATCGGGACAGAACTATGGCTACACCTTC. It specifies CASSSRSGQNYGYTF.

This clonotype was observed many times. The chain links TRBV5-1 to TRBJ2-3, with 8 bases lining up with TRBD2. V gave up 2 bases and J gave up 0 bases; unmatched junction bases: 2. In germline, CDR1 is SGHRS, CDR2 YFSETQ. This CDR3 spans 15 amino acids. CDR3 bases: TGCGCCAGCAGCTTAGCGGGAGCTAGCACAGATACGCAGTATTTT. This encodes CASSLAGASTDTQYF.

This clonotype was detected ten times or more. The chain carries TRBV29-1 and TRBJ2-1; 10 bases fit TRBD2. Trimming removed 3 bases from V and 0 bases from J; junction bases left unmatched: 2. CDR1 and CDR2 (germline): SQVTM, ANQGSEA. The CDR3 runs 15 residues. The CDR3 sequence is CSVDASGSSYNEQFF. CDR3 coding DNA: TGCAGCGTTGACGCTAGCGGGAGCTCCTACAATGAGCAGTTCTTC.

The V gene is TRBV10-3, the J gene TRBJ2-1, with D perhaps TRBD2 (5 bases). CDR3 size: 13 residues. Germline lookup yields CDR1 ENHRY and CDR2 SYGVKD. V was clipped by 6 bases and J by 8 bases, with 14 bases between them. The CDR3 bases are TGTGCCATCAGACCGGGCCCCGGGGATGAGCAGTTCTTC. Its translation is CAIRPGPGDEQFF.

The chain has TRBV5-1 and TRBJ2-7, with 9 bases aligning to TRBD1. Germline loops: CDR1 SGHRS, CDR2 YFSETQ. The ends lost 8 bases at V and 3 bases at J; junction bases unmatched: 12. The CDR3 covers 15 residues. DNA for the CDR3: TGCGCCAGTTATTCTGGGGGGACAGGGATCTACGAGCAGTACTTC. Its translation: CASYSGGTGIYEQYF.

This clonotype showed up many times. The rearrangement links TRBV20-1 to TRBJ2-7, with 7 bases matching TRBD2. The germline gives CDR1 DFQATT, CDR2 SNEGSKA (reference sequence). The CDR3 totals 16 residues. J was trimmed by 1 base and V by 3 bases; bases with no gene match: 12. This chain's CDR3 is CSASDPAGPVSYEQYF. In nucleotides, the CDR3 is TGCAGTGCTAGTGATCCAGCGGGACCTGTATCCTACGAGCAGTACTTC.

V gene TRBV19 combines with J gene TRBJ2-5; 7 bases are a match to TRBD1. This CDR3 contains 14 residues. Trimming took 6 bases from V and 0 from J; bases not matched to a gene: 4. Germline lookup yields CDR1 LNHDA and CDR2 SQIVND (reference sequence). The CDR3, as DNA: TGTGCCAGTAGCGGGACAGCGTACCAAGAGACCCAGTACTTC. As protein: CASSGTAYQETQYF.

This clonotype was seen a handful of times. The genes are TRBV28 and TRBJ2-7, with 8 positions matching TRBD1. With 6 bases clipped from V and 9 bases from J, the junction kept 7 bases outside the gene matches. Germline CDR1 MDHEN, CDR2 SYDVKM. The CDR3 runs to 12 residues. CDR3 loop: CASSVPGGWQYF. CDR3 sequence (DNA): TGTGCCAGCAGCGTACCAGGGGGCTGGCAGTACTTC.

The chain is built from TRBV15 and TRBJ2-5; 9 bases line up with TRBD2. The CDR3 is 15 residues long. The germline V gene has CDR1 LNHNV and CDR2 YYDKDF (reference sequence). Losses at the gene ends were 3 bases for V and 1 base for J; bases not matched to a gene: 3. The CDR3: CATSRLAGPQETQYF. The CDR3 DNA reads TGTGCCACCAGCAGGCTAGCGGGGCCCCAAGAGACCCAGTACTTC.

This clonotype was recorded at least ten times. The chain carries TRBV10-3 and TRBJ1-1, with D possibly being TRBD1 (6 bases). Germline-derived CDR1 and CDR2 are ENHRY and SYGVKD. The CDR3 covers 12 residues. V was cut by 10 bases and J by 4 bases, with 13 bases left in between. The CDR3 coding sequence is TGTGCCACAACGGACAGTCCCACTGAAGCTTTCTTT. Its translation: CATTDSPTEAFF.

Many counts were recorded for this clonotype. Written as DNA, the CDR3 is TGTGCCAGCAGCCCTCTTCTGACCACAGATACGCAGTATTTT. As protein: CASSPLLTTDTQYF. The chain is built from TRBV7-9 and TRBJ2-3; D gene uncertain. Trimming took 5 bases from V and 2 from J, leaving 11 bases between them. The CDR3 is 14 amino acids. Germline V gene data show CDR1 as SEHNR and CDR2 as FQNEAQ (reference sequence).